Presented here are 18 T cell receptor beta chains from one specimen sequenced in a study of response to subunit inactivated influenza vaccine. TCRdb processed the RT-PCR reads anew with MiXCR; each CDR3 protein has one entry. The sample records about 700,000 distinct CDR3 sequences, around a sixth being singletons. The specimen comprised PBMCs from blood, sampled roughly 12 days after vaccination. These receptors were collected from a man aged 50-60 years who received an inactivated influenza vaccine.

The V call is TRBV15, the J call TRBJ2-7; weak D call: TRBD2 (6 bases). The CDR3 has 12 residues. Looked up from germline, CDR1 is LNHNV and CDR2 is YYDKDF (reference sequence). The germline V and J ends were trimmed by 0 bases and 6 bases, with 6 bases remaining between them. Written as DNA, the CDR3 is TGTGCCACCAGCAGAGAGGGGGGCGAGCAGTACTTC. It is translated as CATSREGGEQYF. Full variable domain (rest looked up from reference TRBV15 and TRBJ2-7): DAMVIQNPRYQVTQFGKPVTLSCSQTLNHNVMYWYQQKSSQAPKLLFHYYDKDFNNEADTPDNFQSRRPNTSFCFLDIRSPGLGDTAMYLCATSREGGEQYFGPGTRLTVT.

This clonotype was observed a handful of times. The gene calls are TRBV7-9 and TRBJ2-1, with TRBD2 matching over 11 bases. V trimming: 3 bases; J trimming: 3 bases; junction bases outside the gene matches: 4. This CDR3 contains 16 residues. Germline CDR1 and CDR2: SEHNR and FQNEAQ (reference sequence). The CDR3 protein is CASSLSLAGVYNEQFF. CDR3 DNA: TGTGCCAGCAGCTTGTCACTAGCGGGAGTCTACAATGAGCAGTTCTTC.

This clonotype was recorded a few times. The rearrangement uses TRBV4-2 and TRBJ2-3; perhaps TRBD1 as D (6 bases). Germline CDR1 is LGHNA and CDR2 is YNFKEQ. This CDR3 is 16 amino acids long. V dropped 4 bases and J dropped 2 bases, with 16 bases sitting between them. The CDR3 coding sequence is TGTGCCAGCAGCCTTCAAAATACAGGGCTCACAGATACGCAGTATTTT. Its protein product is CASSLQNTGLTDTQYF.

The genes are TRBV7-9 and TRBJ2-5; 9 bases line up with TRBD2. V shed 5 bases, J shed 4 bases, and the junction held 11 bases outside the gene matches. CDR3 size: 16 residues. Germline loops: CDR1 SEHNR, CDR2 FQNEAQ (reference sequence). CDR3 DNA sequence: TGTGCCAGCAGCACCTCTAGCGGGGCGGTTAGAGAGACCCAGTACTTC. Translating it yields CASSTSSGAVRETQYF. The whole variable domain, remainder taken from reference TRBV7-9 and TRBJ2-5, is DTGVSQNPRHKITKRGQNVTFRCDPISEHNRLYWYRQTLGQGPEFLTYFQNEAQLEKSRLLSDRFSAERPKGSFSTLEIQRTEQGDSAMYLCASSTSSGAVRETQYFGPGTRLLVL.

In this sample, this clonotype turned up a few times. The CDR3 loop is CAIMEDYEQYF. CDR3 bases: TGTGCCATCATGGAGGATTACGAGCAGTACTTC. The V call is TRBV10-3, the J call TRBJ2-7; TRBD2 is a possible D gene (5 bases). V gave up 7 bases and J gave up 4 bases, with 8 bases separating them. CDR3 size: 11 residues. From germline, CDR1 is ENHRY and CDR2 SYGVKD.

The chain uses TRBV7-2 and TRBJ2-3; D not certain. V was clipped by 8 bases and J by 1 base, with 10 bases between them. The CDR3 runs 13 residues. Germline loops: CDR1 SGHTA, CDR2 FQGNSA. The CDR3 is CASHTPGTDTQYF. The CDR3, as DNA: TGTGCCAGCCACACGCCGGGCACAGATACGCAGTATTTT.

This chain uses TRBV7-8 with TRBJ1-6; TRBD1 might be the D (6 bases). The germline V gene encodes CDR1 SGHVS and CDR2 FQNEAQ. The CDR3 is made up of 15 amino acids. The V and J ends lost 5 bases and 6 bases respectively, with 14 bases between them. Here the CDR3 DNA reads TGTGCCAGCAGCCTAACTACAGGGACTAATTCACCCCTCCACTTT. Translated, it gives CASSLTTGTNSPLHF.

Concerning this clonotype itself: Being one base from a much bigger clone, this may be a read error. This sequence joins TRBV3-1 and TRBJ2-7, with D unclear. V lost 2 bases, J lost 5 bases, and 4 bases lay in between. CDR3 size: 11 residues. Germline loops: CDR1 LGHDT, CDR2 YNNKEL (reference sequence). The CDR3 region has the DNA TGTGCCAGCAGCCAAACCGACGAGCAGTACTTC. Amino acids: CASSQTDEQYF.

A few counts support this clonotype. V usage is TRBV20-1 and J usage is TRBJ1-6; D is perhaps TRBD1 (6 bases). Germline-derived CDR1 and CDR2 are DFQATT and SNEGSKA (reference sequence). The CDR3 is 13 amino acids. The V end was cut by 4 bases, the J end by 8 bases, with 12 bases between. In DNA, the CDR3 is TGCAGTGCTATGCGGGCAGGGGATTCACCCCTCCACTTT. Translation gives CSAMRAGDSPLHF.

The V and J genes are TRBV5-1 and TRBJ1-4; TRBD1 agrees at 12 bases. The V gene end was trimmed by 5 bases and the J gene end by 8 bases; junction bases not matched to a gene: 10. The germline V gene encodes CDR1 SGHRS and CDR2 YFSETQ. The CDR3 runs to 16 residues. The CDR3 loop reads CASRTGTGGSGEKLFF. CDR3 DNA sequence: TGCGCCAGCAGGACCGGGACAGGGGGCTCAGGAGAAAAACTGTTTTTT.

This clonotype was observed a handful of times. The V call is TRBV20-1, the J call TRBJ2-5; 8 nucleotides line up with TRBD2. The CDR3 extends over 14 amino acids. From germline, CDR1 is DFQATT and CDR2 SNEGSKA (reference sequence). CDR3 protein: CSTGVAGIQETQYF. The CDR3 coding sequence is TGCAGCACGGGGGTAGCGGGAATCCAAGAGACCCAGTACTTC.

This clonotype was seen a few times. This chain links TRBV29-1 with TRBJ1-1; a possible D gene is TRBD1 (5 bases). The V end was cut by 7 bases, the J end by 1 base, with 10 bases between. CDR1 and CDR2 (germline): SQVTM, ANQGSEA. This CDR3 spans 12 amino acids. The DNA of the CDR3 is TGCAGCGCCGACAGAGGGAACACTGAAGCTTTCTTT. Amino acids: CSADRGNTEAFF.

V gene TRBV25-1 combines with J gene TRBJ1-6; D is unresolved. This CDR3 spans 14 amino acids. The V and J ends lost 4 bases and 10 bases respectively, with 14 bases between them. Germline-derived CDR1 and CDR2 are MGHDK and SYGVNS. Here the CDR3 DNA reads TGTGCCAGCAGTGGATGGGGTTTTGACTCACCCCTCCACTTT. Translating it yields CASSGWGFDSPLHF.

A few counts support this clonotype. The rearrangement uses TRBV7-9 and TRBJ2-7; D may correspond to TRBD1 or TRBD2 (7 bases each). With 5 bases removed from V and 0 bases from J, the gap between germline ends came to 20 bases. CDR3 size: 17 residues. Germline V gives CDR1 SEHNR, CDR2 FQNEAQ (reference sequence). The CDR3 is CASSKTAGQHTSYEQYF. In DNA, the CDR3 is TGTGCCAGCAGCAAGACAGCGGGACAGCACACCTCCTACGAGCAGTACTTC.

The chain joins TRBV20-1 to TRBJ2-5, with a possible D match to TRBD2 (7 bases). V was cut by 6 bases and J by 4 bases, with 15 bases left in between. Germline loops: CDR1 DFQATT, CDR2 SNEGSKA (reference sequence). The CDR3 loop spans 13 amino acids. The CDR3 sequence is CSASGGAGETQYF. In nucleotides, the CDR3 is TGCAGTGCCAGTGGGGGGGCCGGAGAGACCCAGTACTTC.

This clonotype was counted between two and nine times. In DNA form, the CDR3 reads TGTGCCAGCAGTTTCGGACTAGCGGGTTCCGGGGAGCTGTTTTTT. Translated: CASSFGLAGSGELFF. V and J are TRBV12-3 or TRBV12-4 and TRBJ2-2; 11 nucleotides align to TRBD2. J gave up 6 bases and V 3 bases, and 3 bases lay outside the gene matches. The CDR3 covers 15 residues.

Only a few counts were recorded for this clonotype. The chain links TRBV7-9 to TRBJ2-7; no clear D gene. V dropped 5 bases and J dropped 2 bases, with 10 bases sitting between them. This CDR3 is 13 amino acids long. The germline CDR1 and CDR2 sequences are SEHNR and FQNEAQ (reference sequence). Here the CDR3 DNA reads TGTGCCAGCAGCCGGACGGAACCCTACGAGCAGTACTTC. Amino acid sequence: CASSRTEPYEQYF.

V usage is TRBV5-1 and J usage is TRBJ2-2; TRBD1 agrees at 7 bases. The ends lost 2 bases at V and 0 bases at J; junction bases unmatched: 7. Germline CDR1 is SGHRS and CDR2 is YFSETQ. The CDR3 loop spans 17 amino acids. The CDR3 here is CASSLDTGTANTGELFF. CDR3 bases: TGCGCCAGCAGCTTAGATACCGGGACAGCGAACACCGGGGAGCTGTTTTTT.